The 5 T cell receptor beta chains below come from one sample, sequenced in a study of shared clonotypes between healthy human individuals. The naive CD8 subset, CD45RO-negative cells positively selected for CCR7, excluded terminally differentiated effector memory CD45RA+ cells. TCRdb's copy holds only in-frame clones and misses some; the assay was immunoSEQ multiplex PCR. The sample lists 2 million to 2.5 million clones, about 95% occurring once. The sample comprised naive CD8+ T cells sorted from blood. Receptor source: a man between 18 and 35 years old in good health.

The rearrangement uses TRBV4-1 and TRBJ2-3, with D perhaps assigned TRBD1 or TRBD2 (5 bases each). V was shortened by 2 bases and J by 2 bases, with 17 bases between the two germline ends. Germline CDR1 and CDR2: MGHRA and YSYEKL. The CDR3 consists of 17 residues. The CDR3 protein is CASSQSLEGRNTDTQYF. The DNA of the CDR3 is TGCGCCAGCAGCCAAAGCCTAGAGGGACGAAACACAGATACGCAGTATTTT.

The chain is built from TRBV7-9 and TRBJ2-1, with no clear D. The V gene lost 7 bases and the J gene lost 0 bases, with 13 bases spanning the gap. Germline loops: CDR1 SEHNR, CDR2 FQNEAQ (reference sequence). CDR3 length: 15 amino acids. The CDR3 reads CASTKPRSSYNEQFF. The CDR3 nucleotides are TGTGCCAGCACCAAACCCAGGAGCTCCTACAATGAGCAGTTCTTC. Together with reference TRBV7-9 and TRBJ2-1, the CDR3 gives the full variable domain: DTGVSQNPRHKITKRGQNVTFRCDPISEHNRLYWYRQTLGQGPEFLTYFQNEAQLEKSRLLSDRFSAERPKGSFSTLEIQRTEQGDSAMYLCASTKPRSSYNEQFFGPGTRLTVL.

The gene calls are TRBV19 and TRBJ2-1; D is tentatively TRBD1 or TRBD2 (5 bases each). V was pared by 4 bases and J by 0 bases, with 16 bases between. Germline CDR1 and CDR2: LNHDA and SQIVND (reference sequence). The CDR3 covers 17 residues. In DNA, the CDR3 is TGTGCCAGTAGTAGCGAAGATGGGGGATCCTCCTACAATGAGCAGTTCTTC. Translation: CASSSEDGGSSYNEQFF.

V is TRBV5-6 and J is TRBJ1-2; D is unclear. The germline V gene encodes CDR1 SGHDT and CDR2 YYEEEE. The V end was cut by 2 bases, the J end by 4 bases, with 9 bases between. There are 13 residues in the CDR3. CDR3 protein: CASSLQLLYGYTF. The CDR3 nucleotides read TGTGCCAGCAGCTTACAACTCCTCTATGGCTACACCTTC.

The chain is built from TRBV29-1 and TRBJ1-1, with a tentative D call TRBD1 (5 bases). The germline V gene encodes CDR1 SQVTM and CDR2 ANQGSEA. The CDR3 is 11 amino acids. Between the trimmed V and J ends, which lost 1 base and 11 bases, there was a span of 11 bases. This chain's CDR3 is CSVEGDDLAFF. The CDR3 DNA reads as TGCAGCGTTGAAGGGGACGATTTGGCTTTCTTT.